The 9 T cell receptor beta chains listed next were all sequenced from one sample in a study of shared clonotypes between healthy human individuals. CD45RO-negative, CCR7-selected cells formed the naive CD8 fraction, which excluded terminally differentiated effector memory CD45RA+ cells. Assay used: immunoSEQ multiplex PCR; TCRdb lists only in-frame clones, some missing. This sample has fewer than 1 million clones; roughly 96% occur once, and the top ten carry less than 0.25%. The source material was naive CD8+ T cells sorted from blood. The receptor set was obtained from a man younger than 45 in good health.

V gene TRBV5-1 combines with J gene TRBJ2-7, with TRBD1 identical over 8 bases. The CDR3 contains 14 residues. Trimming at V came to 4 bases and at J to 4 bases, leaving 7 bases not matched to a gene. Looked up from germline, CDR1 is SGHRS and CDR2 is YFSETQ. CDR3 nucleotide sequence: TGCGCCAGCAGCCCAGGACAGGGAGTTTACGAGCAGTACTTC. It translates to CASSPGQGVYEQYF.

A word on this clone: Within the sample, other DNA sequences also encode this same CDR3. CDR3 in DNA: TGTGCCAGCAGCTTTTTATCCTACGAGCAGTACTTC. Translation gives CASSFLSYEQYF. V and J are TRBV11-2 and TRBJ2-7; D call uncertain. CDR3 length: 12 amino acids. The germline gives CDR1 SGHAT, CDR2 FQNNGV. Trimming took off 3 bases at V and 1 base at J, with 4 bases between the two ends.

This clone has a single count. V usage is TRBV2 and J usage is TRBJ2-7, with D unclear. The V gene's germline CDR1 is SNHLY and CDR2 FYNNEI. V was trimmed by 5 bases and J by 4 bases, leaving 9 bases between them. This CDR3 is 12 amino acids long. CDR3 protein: CASSRPEYEQYF. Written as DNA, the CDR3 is TGTGCCAGCAGTCGACCCGAGTACGAGCAGTACTTC.

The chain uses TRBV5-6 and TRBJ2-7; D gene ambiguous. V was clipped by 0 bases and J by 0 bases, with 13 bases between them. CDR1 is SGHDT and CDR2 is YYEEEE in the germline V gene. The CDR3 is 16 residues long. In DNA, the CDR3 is TGTGCCAGCAGCTTGGCGCTAGTCGCTTCCTCCTACGAGCAGTACTTC. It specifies CASSLALVASSYEQYF. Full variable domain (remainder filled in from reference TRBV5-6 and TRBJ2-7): DAGVTQSPTHLIKTRGQQVTLRCSPKSGHDTVSWYQQALGQGPQFIFQYYEEEERQRGNFPDRFSGHQFPNYSSELNVNALLLGDSALYLCASSLALVASSYEQYFGPGTRLTVT.

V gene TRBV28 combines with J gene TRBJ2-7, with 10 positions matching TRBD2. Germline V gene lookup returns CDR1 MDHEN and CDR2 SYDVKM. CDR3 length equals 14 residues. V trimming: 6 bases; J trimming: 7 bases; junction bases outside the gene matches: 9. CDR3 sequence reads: CASSFLAGVQEQYF. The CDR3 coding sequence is TGTGCCAGCAGCTTTCTAGCGGGAGTCCAAGAGCAGTACTTC.

CDR3 protein: CASRRDRWGAQPQHF. The CDR3 region has the DNA TGTGCCAGCAGAAGGGACAGGTGGGGGGCTCAGCCCCAGCATTTT. V and J are TRBV6-1 and TRBJ1-5; the match to TRBD1 covers 8 bases. The CDR3 has 15 residues. J gave up 6 bases and V 6 bases, and 10 bases lay outside the gene matches. Germline CDR1 MNHNS, CDR2 SASEGT.

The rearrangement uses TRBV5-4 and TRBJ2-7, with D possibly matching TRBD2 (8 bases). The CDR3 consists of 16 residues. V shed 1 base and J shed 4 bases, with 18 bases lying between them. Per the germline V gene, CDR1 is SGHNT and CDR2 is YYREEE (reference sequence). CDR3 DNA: TGTGCCAGCAGCTTGACGGGAGGGGGCGCCGATTACGAGCAGTACTTC. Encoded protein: CASSLTGGGADYEQYF.

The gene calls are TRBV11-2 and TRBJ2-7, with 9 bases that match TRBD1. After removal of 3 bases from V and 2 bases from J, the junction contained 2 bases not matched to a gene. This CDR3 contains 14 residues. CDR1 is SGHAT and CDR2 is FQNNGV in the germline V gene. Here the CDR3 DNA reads TGTGCCAGCAGCTTCGGGACAGGGCCCTACGAGCAGTACTTC. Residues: CASSFGTGPYEQYF.

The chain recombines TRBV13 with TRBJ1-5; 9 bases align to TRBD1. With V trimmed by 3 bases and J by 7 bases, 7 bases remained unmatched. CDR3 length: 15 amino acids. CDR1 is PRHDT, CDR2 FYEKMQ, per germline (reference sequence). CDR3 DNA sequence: TGTGCCAGCAGCTTGGGACAGGGCGCCGACCAGCCCCAGCATTTT. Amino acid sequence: CASSLGQGADQPQHF.